This TCR beta chain derives from a study of shared clonotypes between healthy human individuals. Per the germline V gene, CDR1 is SGHNT and CDR2 is YENEEA. Trimming left V 1 base short and J 1 base short, with 5 bases between. The length of the CDR3 is 13 residues. TCRdb keeps only in-frame clones here, not all; method: immunoSEQ multiplex PCR. The table records approximately 1,500,000 clones, 95% to 99% of them present only once. As to this clone: This CDR3 is also generated by other DNA sequences in the sample.

The V call is TRBV11-3, the J call TRBJ2-7; D uncertain. Specimen: naive CD4+ T cells sorted from blood. As to subset: CD45RA+ positively selected. The receptor was derived from a man aged 25 to 40 in good health. The CDR3 loop reads CASSLGPSYEQYF. As DNA, the CDR3 is TGTGCCAGCAGCTTAGGCCCTTCCTACGAGCAGTACTTC. Using reference TRBV11-3 and TRBJ2-7 for the parts outside the CDR3, the full variable domain is EAGVVQSPRYKIIEKKQPVAFWCNPISGHNTLYWYLQNLGQGPELLIRYENEEAVDDSQLPKDRFSAERLKGVDSTLKIQPAELGDSAVYLCASSLGPSYEQYFGPGTRLTVT.